This TCR beta chain was profiled in a study of cytomegalovirus exposure and HLA in healthy donors. 13 Jbeta primers and 60 Vbeta primers were used for the PCR. The table came from immunoSEQ multiplex PCR; TCRdb's copy has only in-frame clones and leaves some out. The repertoire consists of tens of thousands of clones, with approximately 75% occurring once and the leading ten covering around 27%. This CDR3 is 12 amino acids long. J gave up 5 bases and V 7 bases, and 6 bases lay outside the gene matches. Germline CDR1 reads SQVTM; CDR2 reads ANQGSEA. The chain couples TRBV29-1 to TRBJ2-7; 9 bases are shared with TRBD1. Specimen: PBMCs. The TCR sequence derives from a man aged 45-65 years in good health and CMV-seropositive. The CDR3 is CSARDRVHEQYF. In DNA, the CDR3 is TGCAGCGCCCGGGACAGGGTACACGAGCAGTACTTC.